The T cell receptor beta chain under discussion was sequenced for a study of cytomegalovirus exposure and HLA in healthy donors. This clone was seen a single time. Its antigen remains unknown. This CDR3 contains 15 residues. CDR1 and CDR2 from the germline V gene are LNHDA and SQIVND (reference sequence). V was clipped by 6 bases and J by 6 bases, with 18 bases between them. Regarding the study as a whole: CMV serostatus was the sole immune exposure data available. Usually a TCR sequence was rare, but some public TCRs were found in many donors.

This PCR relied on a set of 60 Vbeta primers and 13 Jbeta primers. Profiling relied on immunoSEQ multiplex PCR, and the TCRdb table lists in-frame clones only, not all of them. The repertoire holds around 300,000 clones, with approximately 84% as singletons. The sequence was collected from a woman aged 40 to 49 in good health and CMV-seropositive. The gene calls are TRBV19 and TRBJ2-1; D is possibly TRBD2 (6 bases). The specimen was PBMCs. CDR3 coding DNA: TGTGCCAGTAGGGAGGGGACCCTCGGGGGCAATGAGCAGTTCTTC. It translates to CASREGTLGGNEQFF.